Below, 29 T cell receptor beta chains from the same sample are listed, as sequenced in a study of control samples from healthy donors and cancer patients (dated by TCRdb to the early 2020s). Preparation of the library involved the immunoSEQ multiplex PCR assay. Imported from immuneACCESS, the table was reduced by TCRdb to in-frame sequences with V and J called. These copies leave out some clones; in studies compared against another copy, an unresolved V gene accounts for under half, and the cause of the remainder is not known. This sample is represented by approximately 9,800 clones; around 90% of them were singletons. Of the sample, about a fifth is held by the ten largest clones. What was sequenced was PBMCs. The receptors stem from a man in his fifties or sixties with colorectal cancer.

This clone has just a few counts. The chain has TRBV2 and TRBJ2-7; TRBD1 matches at 11 bases. The V segment lost 4 bases and the J segment 3 bases; nucleotides outside the gene matches: 5. Germline CDR1 is SNHLY and CDR2 is FYNNEI. The CDR3 has 15 amino acids. The CDR3 bases are TGTGCCAGCAGTGCCGGGACAGGGGGTTTCTACGAGCAGTACTTC. This translates into CASSAGTGGFYEQYF. The full variable domain, rest sourced from reference TRBV2 and TRBJ2-7, is EPEVTQTPSHQVTQMGQEVILRCVPISNHLYFYWYRQILGQKVEFLVSFYNNEISEKSEIFDDQFSVERPDGSNFTLKIRSTKLEDSAMYFCASSAGTGGFYEQYFGPGTRLTVT.

The chain has TRBV19 and TRBJ1-1, with D uncertain. V lost 6 bases to trimming and J lost 0 bases, with 14 bases between them. Germline V gene lookup returns CDR1 LNHDA and CDR2 SQIVND (reference sequence). This CDR3 has 15 residues. As DNA, the CDR3 is TGTGCCAGTAGCTCGGCCGGCACTCTGAACACTGAAGCTTTCTTT. As protein: CASSSAGTLNTEAFF.

J is TRBJ1-5 and V is TRBV18; D call uncertain. Germline V gives CDR1 KGHSH, CDR2 LQKENI. This CDR3 contains 15 residues. With 0 bases removed from V and 1 base from J, the gap between germline ends came to 7 bases. For the CDR3, the DNA is TGTGCCAGCTCACCACCGGGTATGAGCAATCAGCCCCAGCATTTT. Protein product: CASSPPGMSNQPQHF.

This chain joins TRBV28 and TRBJ2-3, with 10 bases aligning to TRBD2. With V trimmed by 3 bases and J by 2 bases, 5 bases remained unmatched. CDR3 size: 16 residues. In germline, CDR1 is MDHEN, CDR2 SYDVKM. CDR3 sequence: CASSFLLAGLTDTQYF. In DNA form, the CDR3 reads TGTGCCAGCAGTTTCCTACTAGCGGGGCTCACAGATACGCAGTATTTT. Complete variable domain (other parts from reference TRBV28 and TRBJ2-3): DVKVTQSSRYLVKRTGEKVFLECVQDMDHENMFWYRQDPGLGLRLIYFSYDVKMKEKGDIPEGYSVSREKKERFSLILESASTNQTSMYLCASSFLLAGLTDTQYFGPGTRLTVL.

The CDR3 nucleotides read TGTGCCAGCAGGGGCAACTATGGCTACACCTTC. It encodes CASRGNYGYTF. V and J are TRBV7-3 and TRBJ1-2; no reliable D call. There are 11 residues in the CDR3. Deletions cut 6 bases from V and 2 bases from J, with 4 bases between. CDR1 and CDR2 from the germline V gene are SGHTA and FQGTGA.

In its sample, this clone was seen once. This chain connects TRBV18 to TRBJ1-1; D gene ambiguous. Trimming removed 3 bases at V and 0 bases at J, with 8 bases between. CDR3 length equals 14 residues. Germline values: CDR1 KGHSH, CDR2 LQKENI. The CDR3 protein is CASSPFSLNTEAFF. As DNA, the CDR3 is TGTGCCAGCTCACCTTTTTCCCTGAACACTGAAGCTTTCTTT.

V usage is TRBV19 and J usage is TRBJ1-5; tentatively, D is TRBD1 (6 bases). CDR1 is LNHDA and CDR2 is SQIVND in the germline V gene (reference sequence). This CDR3 is built from 15 residues. The germline V and J ends were trimmed by 4 bases and 5 bases, with 15 bases remaining between them. The CDR3 loop reads CASSTSRDNYQPQHF. The CDR3 bases are TGTGCCAGTAGTACCTCCCGGGACAATTATCAGCCCCAGCATTTT. The whole variable domain, remainder taken from reference TRBV19 and TRBJ1-5, is DGGITQSPKYLFRKEGQNVTLSCEQNLNHDAMYWYRQDPGQGLRLIYYSQIVNDFQKGDIAEGYSVSREKKESFPLTVTSAQKNPTAFYLCASSTSRDNYQPQHFGDGTRLSIL.

The CDR3 protein is CATRLRAGTYEQYF. CDR3 nucleotide sequence: TGTGCCACCAGGTTAAGAGCGGGGACCTACGAGCAGTACTTC. The gene calls are TRBV10-3 and TRBJ2-7; 7 positions agree with TRBD2. V was clipped by 10 bases and J by 2 bases; unmatched bases: 11. CDR3 length: 14 residues. Germline CDR1 reads ENHRY; CDR2 reads SYGVKD.

The gene calls are TRBV15 and TRBJ1-2; 11 bases are a match to TRBD1. Germline loops: CDR1 LNHNV, CDR2 YYDKDF (reference sequence). The CDR3 consists of 16 residues. Germline trimming cut 0 bases from V and 8 bases from J; bases unmatched to any gene: 8. CDR3 DNA sequence: TGTGCCACCAGCAGAGATAGAGGACAGGGGGCTGGAGGCTACACCTTC. It translates to CATSRDRGQGAGGYTF.

Here the CDR3 DNA reads TGTGCCAGCTCACTGGGACAGGGGATCGAGCAGTACTTC. It encodes CASSLGQGIEQYF. The chain recombines TRBV18 with TRBJ2-7; 10 bases match TRBD1. J lost 6 bases, V lost 4 bases, and 3 bases had no gene match. Per the germline V gene, CDR1 is KGHSH and CDR2 is LQKENI. There are 13 residues in the CDR3.

V gene TRBV2 combines with J gene TRBJ2-7, with D tentatively TRBD2 (6 bases). The germline V gene has CDR1 SNHLY and CDR2 FYNNEI. The CDR3 sequence is 15 residues long. The ends were cut back, 3 bases at V and 5 bases at J, with 17 bases in the middle. The CDR3 reads CASSEVGGSRDEQYF. The CDR3 DNA sequence: TGTGCCAGCAGTGAGGTAGGAGGGTCGAGGGACGAGCAGTACTTC.

V gene TRBV2 combines with J gene TRBJ1-2; D uncertain. V was cut by 6 bases and J by 0 bases, with 11 bases left in between. This CDR3 is built from 14 residues. Germline-derived CDR1 and CDR2 are SNHLY and FYNNEI. The CDR3 region has the DNA TGTGCCAGCAGAGGACGGCAGTCTAACTATGGCTACACCTTC. Its protein is CASRGRQSNYGYTF.

The gene calls are TRBV24-1 and TRBJ2-1; 9 nucleotides agree with TRBD1. After removal of 2 bases from V and 8 bases from J, the junction contained 6 bases not matched to a gene. The germline gives CDR1 KGHDR, CDR2 SFDVKD. The length of the CDR3 is 15 residues. CDR3 sequence reads: CATSDSGQGGHEQFF. CDR3 sequence (DNA): TGTGCCACCAGTGATTCGGGACAGGGAGGACATGAGCAGTTCTTC.

By share, this clone ranks as hyperexpanded. The CDR3 here is CASSYSPDGYTEAFF. CDR3 DNA: TGTGCCAGCAGCTACAGTCCGGACGGTTACACTGAAGCTTTCTTT. The chain combines TRBV2 with TRBJ1-1, with D uncertain. V was clipped by 6 bases and J by 3 bases, with 17 bases between them. This CDR3 spans 15 amino acids. Germline V CDR1 and CDR2: SNHLY, FYNNEI. Full variable domain (outside the CDR3, taken from reference TRBV2 and TRBJ1-1): EPEVTQTPSHQVTQMGQEVILRCVPISNHLYFYWYRQILGQKVEFLVSFYNNEISEKSEIFDDQFSVERPDGSNFTLKIRSTKLEDSAMYFCASSYSPDGYTEAFFGQGTRLTVV.

The chain carries TRBV4-3 and TRBJ2-2, with 7 bases lining up with TRBD1. CDR1 and CDR2 (germline): LGHNA, YSLEER. Trimming took 0 bases from V and 7 from J; bases not matched to a gene: 11. The CDR3 sequence is 17 residues long. The CDR3 sequence is CASSQDLTGILNGELFF. The CDR3 region has the DNA TGCGCCAGCAGCCAAGACTTGACAGGGATACTTAACGGGGAGCTGTTTTTT.

The V gene is TRBV19, the J gene TRBJ2-7; D assignment may be TRBD1 or TRBD2 (5 bases each). Germline V gives CDR1 LNHDA, CDR2 SQIVND (reference sequence). This CDR3 is built from 14 residues. Trimming pared 1 base from V and 6 bases from J, leaving 13 bases between. CDR3 residues: CASSIVGSGAEQYF. CDR3 nucleotide sequence: TGTGCCAGTAGTATAGTCGGGTCCGGGGCCGAGCAGTACTTC.

This chain uses TRBV7-2 with TRBJ1-3; D ambiguous. Trimming cost V 1 base and J 0 bases, with 10 bases left between them. Germline CDR1 SGHTA, CDR2 FQGNSA. The CDR3 sequence is 16 residues long. CDR3 region: CASSLVDPASGNTIYF. Written as DNA, the CDR3 is TGTGCCAGCAGCTTAGTCGACCCAGCCTCTGGAAACACCATATATTTT.

The rearrangement uses TRBV15 and TRBJ2-1; D unresolved. The V gene lost 3 bases and the J gene lost 7 bases, with 10 bases spanning the gap. The CDR3 runs 13 residues. Germline CDR1 reads LNHNV; CDR2 reads YYDKDF (reference sequence). CDR3 protein: CATSRDRSNEQFF. The CDR3 DNA is TGTGCCACCAGCAGGGACCGATCGAATGAGCAGTTCTTC.

This chain links TRBV7-2 with TRBJ2-7; perhaps TRBD2 as D (6 bases). Germline V gene data show CDR1 as SGHTA and CDR2 as FQGNSA. Trimming took 3 bases from V and 3 from J, leaving 9 bases between them. The CDR3 contains 13 residues. The DNA for the CDR3 is TGTGCCAGCAGCTTTTACGGGGGCTACGAGCAGTACTTC. It is translated as CASSFYGGYEQYF.

This chain joins TRBV29-1 and TRBJ2-3; TRBD1 aligns across 7 bases. The CDR3 extends over 14 amino acids. CDR1 and CDR2 (germline): SQVTM, ANQGSEA. V gave up 4 bases and J gave up 1 base; unmatched junction bases: 5. The CDR3 DNA sequence: TGCAGCGTTGTGGGACAGTCAGGCACAGATACGCAGTATTTT. It is translated as CSVVGQSGTDTQYF.

The CDR3 reads CASSLSWQGYTGELFF. The DNA for the CDR3 is TGTGCCAGCAGTTTATCCTGGCAGGGGTACACCGGGGAGCTGTTTTTT. The chain couples TRBV27 to TRBJ2-2; tentatively, D is TRBD1 (6 bases). Per the germline V gene, CDR1 is MNHEY and CDR2 is SMNVEV (reference sequence). V lost 0 bases and J 3 bases, leaving 11 bases between the germline ends. This CDR3 has 16 residues.

This chain uses TRBV7-9 with TRBJ1-5; maybe TRBD1 (6 bases). CDR3 length equals 14 residues. Germline V gene data show CDR1 as SEHNR and CDR2 as FQNEAQ (reference sequence). V was pared by 1 base and J by 3 bases, with 7 bases between. The DNA for the CDR3 is TGTGCCAGCAGCTTAGGGACAGTCAATCAGCCCCAGCATTTT. Translated: CASSLGTVNQPQHF.

The V call is TRBV15, the J call TRBJ2-7, with 7 bases lining up with TRBD1. Trimming removed 1 base from V and 2 bases from J; junction bases left unmatched: 2. The CDR3 has 14 residues. CDR1 is LNHNV, CDR2 YYDKDF, per germline (reference sequence). The CDR3, as DNA: TGTGCCACCAGCAGAGGGGGGACAGCCTACGAGCAGTACTTC. Its translation: CATSRGGTAYEQYF.

This rearrangement joins TRBV7-8 to TRBJ2-1; D possibly corresponds to TRBD2 (5 bases). Between the trimmed V and J ends, which lost 6 bases and 0 bases, there was a span of 15 bases. This CDR3 has 16 residues. Germline V lookup: CDR1 SGHVS, CDR2 FQNEAQ. CDR3 nucleotide sequence: TGTGCCAGCAGTTACAGACTAACCAACTCCTACAATGAGCAGTTCTTC. Encoded protein: CASSYRLTNSYNEQFF.

This chain joins TRBV27 and TRBJ1-2; 8 bases are shared with TRBD1. CDR3 length: 14 amino acids. Germline V gene sequence: CDR1 MNHEY, CDR2 SMNVEV (reference sequence). J lost 8 bases, V lost 3 bases, and 8 bases had no gene match. CDR3 nucleotide sequence: TGTGCCAGCAGTTTGTCGGACAGGGCGGGGGGCTACACCTTC. This sequence encodes CASSLSDRAGGYTF.

The table lists this clone with a count of one. The rearrangement uses TRBV6-1 and TRBJ1-3; D is uncertain. V lost 4 bases to trimming and J lost 0 bases, with 19 bases between them. Germline-derived CDR1 and CDR2 are MNHNS and SASEGT. CDR3 size: 18 residues. DNA for the CDR3: TGTGCCAGCAGTGTCCCTTTACCCTTCCGGGGCTCTGGAAACACCATATATTTT. Protein: CASSVPLPFRGSGNTIYF.

V usage is TRBV24-1 and J usage is TRBJ2-5; the match to TRBD1 covers 10 bases. Germline assignment: CDR1 KGHDR and CDR2 SFDVKD. The CDR3 is made up of 16 amino acids. V shed 3 bases and J 5 bases; nucleotides not matched to a gene: 8. The DNA for the CDR3 is TGTGCCACCAGTGATATGACAGGGGGCGAATCGGAGACCCAGTACTTC. Translating gives CATSDMTGGESETQYF.

This chain uses TRBV2 with TRBJ2-1, with no clear D. The germline gives CDR1 SNHLY, CDR2 FYNNEI. Trimming removed 7 bases from V and 0 bases from J, with 7 bases in between. CDR3 length: 13 residues. CDR3 sequence: CASISSSYNEQFF. In DNA, the CDR3 is TGTGCCAGCATCAGTAGCTCCTACAATGAGCAGTTCTTC.

The V call is TRBV9, the J call TRBJ1-2; D might be TRBD1 (6 bases). Germline V gene data show CDR1 as SGDLS and CDR2 as YYNGEE. The CDR3 has 17 amino acids. V was clipped by 4 bases and J by 2 bases, with 21 bases between them. The CDR3: CASSPHGRGLTNYGYTF. The CDR3, as DNA: TGTGCCAGCAGCCCCCATGGCAGGGGCCTAACCAACTATGGCTACACCTTC.